This T cell receptor beta chain was profiled in a study of cytomegalovirus exposure and HLA in healthy donors. The J segment lost 4 bases and the V segment lost 5 bases, leaving 6 bases of the junction unmatched. From germline, CDR1 is SEHNR and CDR2 FQNEAQ (reference sequence). This CDR3 is 14 amino acids long. Clones were sequenced by immunoSEQ multiplex PCR, and TCRdb holds only the in-frame ones, with some missing. The profile covers over 110,000 clones, with about 87% appearing a single time and less than 9% taken by the ten largest. Concerning this clone: As yet, its antigen is unknown.

Findings and limits, study-wide: The classifier, whose performance was assessed in both the original and validation cohorts, reportedly diagnosed cytomegalovirus status with high specificity and sensitivity.

The sequence derives from a man younger than 30 in good health and CMV-seropositive. The sample taken for sequencing was PBMCs. The chain uses TRBV7-9 and TRBJ2-5; 8 nucleotides agree with TRBD1. The CDR3 here is CASSQNRGAETQYF. The CDR3 nucleotides read TGTGCCAGCAGCCAAAACAGGGGGGCAGAGACCCAGTACTTC.